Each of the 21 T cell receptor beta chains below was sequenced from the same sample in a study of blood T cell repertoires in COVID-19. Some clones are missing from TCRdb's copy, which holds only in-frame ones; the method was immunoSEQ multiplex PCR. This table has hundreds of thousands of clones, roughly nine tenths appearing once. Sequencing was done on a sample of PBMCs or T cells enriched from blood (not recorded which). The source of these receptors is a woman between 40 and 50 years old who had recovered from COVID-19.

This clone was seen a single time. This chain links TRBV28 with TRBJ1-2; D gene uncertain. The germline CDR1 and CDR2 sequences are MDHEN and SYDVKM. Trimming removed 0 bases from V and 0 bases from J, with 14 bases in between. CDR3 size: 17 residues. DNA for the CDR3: TGTGCCAGCAGTTTATGGGAATTCGGAGGCTCTAACTATGGCTACACCTTC. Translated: CASSLWEFGGSNYGYTF.

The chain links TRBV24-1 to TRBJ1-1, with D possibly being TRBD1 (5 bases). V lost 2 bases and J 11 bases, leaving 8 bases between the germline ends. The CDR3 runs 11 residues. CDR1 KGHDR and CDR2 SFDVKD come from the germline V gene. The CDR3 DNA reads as TGTGCCACCAGTGATTCAGGGTTGGCTTTCTTT. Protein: CATSDSGLAFF.

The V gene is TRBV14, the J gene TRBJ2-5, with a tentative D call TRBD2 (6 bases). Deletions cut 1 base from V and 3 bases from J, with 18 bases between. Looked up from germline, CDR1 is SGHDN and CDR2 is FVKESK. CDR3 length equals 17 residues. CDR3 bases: TGTGCCAGCAGCCAAGGCAGGAATCTCGGGAGTGAAGAGACCCAGTACTTC. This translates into CASSQGRNLGSEETQYF.

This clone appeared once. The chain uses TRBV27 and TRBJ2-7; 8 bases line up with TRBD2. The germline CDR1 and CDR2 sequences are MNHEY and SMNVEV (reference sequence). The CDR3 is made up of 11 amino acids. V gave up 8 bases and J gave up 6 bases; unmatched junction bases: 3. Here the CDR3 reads CASPRGGEQYF. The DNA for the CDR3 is TGTGCCAGCCCTCGGGGGGGCGAGCAGTACTTC.

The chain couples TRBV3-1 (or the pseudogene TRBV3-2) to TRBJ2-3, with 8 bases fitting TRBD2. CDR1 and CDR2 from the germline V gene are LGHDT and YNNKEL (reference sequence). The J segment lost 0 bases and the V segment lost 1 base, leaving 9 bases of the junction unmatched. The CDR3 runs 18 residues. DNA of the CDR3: TGTGCCAGCAGCCAAGCCACGAGCGGGAGACTGAGCACAGATACGCAGTATTTT. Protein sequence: CASSQATSGRLSTDTQYF.

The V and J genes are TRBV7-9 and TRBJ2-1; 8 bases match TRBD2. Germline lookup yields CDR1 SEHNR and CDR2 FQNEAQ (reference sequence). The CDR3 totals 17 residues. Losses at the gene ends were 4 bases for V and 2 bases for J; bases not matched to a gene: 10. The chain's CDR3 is CASSSAHSGMPYNEQFF. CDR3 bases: TGTGCCAGCAGCTCGGCACATAGCGGGATGCCCTACAATGAGCAGTTCTTC.

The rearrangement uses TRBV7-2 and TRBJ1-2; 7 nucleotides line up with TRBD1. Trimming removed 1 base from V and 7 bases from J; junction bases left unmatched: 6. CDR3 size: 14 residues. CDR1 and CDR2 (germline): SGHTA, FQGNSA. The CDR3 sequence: CASSLGGQPVGYTF. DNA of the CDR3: TGTGCCAGCAGCTTAGGGGGACAGCCGGTTGGCTACACCTTC.

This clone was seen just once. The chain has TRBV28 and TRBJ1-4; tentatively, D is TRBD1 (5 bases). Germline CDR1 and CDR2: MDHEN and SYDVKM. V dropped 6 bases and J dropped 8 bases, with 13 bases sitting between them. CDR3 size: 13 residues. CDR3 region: CASRGAGGEKLFF. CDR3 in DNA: TGTGCCAGCAGAGGGGCTGGGGGGGAAAAACTGTTTTTT.

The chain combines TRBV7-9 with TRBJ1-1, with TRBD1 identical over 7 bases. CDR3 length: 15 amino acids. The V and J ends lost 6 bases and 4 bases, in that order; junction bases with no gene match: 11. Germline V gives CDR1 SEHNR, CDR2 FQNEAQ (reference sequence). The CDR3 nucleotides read TGTGCCAGCAGGATCTATCAGGGGGGAGTCACTGAAGCTTTCTTT. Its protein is CASRIYQGGVTEAFF. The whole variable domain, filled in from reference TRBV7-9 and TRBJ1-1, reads DTGVSQNPRHKITKRGQNVTFRCDPISEHNRLYWYRQTLGQGPEFLTYFQNEAQLEKSRLLSDRFSAERPKGSFSTLEIQRTEQGDSAMYLCASRIYQGGVTEAFFGQGTRLTVV.

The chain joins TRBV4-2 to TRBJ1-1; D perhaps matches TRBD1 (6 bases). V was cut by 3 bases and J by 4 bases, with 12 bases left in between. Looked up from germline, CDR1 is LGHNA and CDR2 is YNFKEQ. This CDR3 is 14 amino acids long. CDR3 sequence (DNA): TGTGCCAGCAGCCAGGCACAGGGTGGCACTGAAGCTTTCTTT. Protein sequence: CASSQAQGGTEAFF.

CDR3 nucleotide sequence: TGCGCCAGCAGCCAAGGGATGCGGTCCACTGAAGCTTTCTTT. This sequence encodes CASSQGMRSTEAFF. The rearrangement uses TRBV4-3 and TRBJ1-1; D gene unclear. The CDR3 totals 14 residues. Trimming stripped 1 base from V and 4 bases from J, with 10 bases between. Germline V gene lookup returns CDR1 LGHNA and CDR2 YSLEER.

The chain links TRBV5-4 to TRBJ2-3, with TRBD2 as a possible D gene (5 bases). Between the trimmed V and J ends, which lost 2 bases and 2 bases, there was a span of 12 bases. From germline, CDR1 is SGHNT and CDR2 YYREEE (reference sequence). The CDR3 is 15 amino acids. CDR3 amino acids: CASSLGPSSTDTQYF. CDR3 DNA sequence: TGTGCCAGCAGCTTAGGGCCTAGCTCCACAGATACGCAGTATTTT.

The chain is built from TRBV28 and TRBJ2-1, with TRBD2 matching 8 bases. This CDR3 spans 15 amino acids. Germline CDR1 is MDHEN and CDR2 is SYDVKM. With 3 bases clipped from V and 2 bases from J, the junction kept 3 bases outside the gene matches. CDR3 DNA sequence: TGTGCCAGCAGTTTGGGTAGCGGGGCCTACAATGAGCAGTTCTTC. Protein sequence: CASSLGSGAYNEQFF. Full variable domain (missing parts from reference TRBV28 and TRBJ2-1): DVKVTQSSRYLVKRTGEKVFLECVQDMDHENMFWYRQDPGLGLRLIYFSYDVKMKEKGDIPEGYSVSREKKERFSLILESASTNQTSMYLCASSLGSGAYNEQFFGPGTRLTVL.

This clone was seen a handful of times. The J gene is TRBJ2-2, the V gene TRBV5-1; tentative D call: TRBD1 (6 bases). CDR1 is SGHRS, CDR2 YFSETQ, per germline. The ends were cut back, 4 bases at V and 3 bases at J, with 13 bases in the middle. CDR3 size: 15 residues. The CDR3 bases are TGCGCCAGCAGCCGAAGGGGGTCGGACACCGGGGAGCTGTTTTTT. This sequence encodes CASSRRGSDTGELFF.

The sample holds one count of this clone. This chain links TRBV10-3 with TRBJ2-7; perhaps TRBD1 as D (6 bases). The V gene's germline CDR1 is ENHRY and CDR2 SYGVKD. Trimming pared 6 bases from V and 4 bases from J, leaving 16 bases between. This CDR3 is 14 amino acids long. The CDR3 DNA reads TGTGCCATCAGGGGCCAGGGGCCCCCGTACGAGCAGTACTTC. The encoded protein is CAIRGQGPPYEQYF.

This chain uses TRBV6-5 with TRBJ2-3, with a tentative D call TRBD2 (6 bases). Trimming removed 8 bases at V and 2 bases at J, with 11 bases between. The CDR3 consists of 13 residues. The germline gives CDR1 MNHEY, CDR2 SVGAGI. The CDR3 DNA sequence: TGTGCCAGCCGGGCTAGCGTCACAGATACGCAGTATTTT. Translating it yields CASRASVTDTQYF.

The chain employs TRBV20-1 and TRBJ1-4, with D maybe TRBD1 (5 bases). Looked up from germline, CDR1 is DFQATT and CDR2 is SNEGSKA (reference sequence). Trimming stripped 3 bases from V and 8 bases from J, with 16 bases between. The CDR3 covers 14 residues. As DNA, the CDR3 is TGCAGTGCTAGTGGTGGGGGGGTGGCGGAAAAACTGTTTTTT. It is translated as CSASGGGVAEKLFF.

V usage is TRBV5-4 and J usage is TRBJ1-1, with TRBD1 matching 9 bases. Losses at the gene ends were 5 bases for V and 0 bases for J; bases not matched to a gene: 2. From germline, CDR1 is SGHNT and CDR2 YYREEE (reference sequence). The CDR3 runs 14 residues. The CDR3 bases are TGTGCCAGCAGGGGGACAGGGCTGAACACTGAAGCTTTCTTT. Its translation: CASRGTGLNTEAFF.

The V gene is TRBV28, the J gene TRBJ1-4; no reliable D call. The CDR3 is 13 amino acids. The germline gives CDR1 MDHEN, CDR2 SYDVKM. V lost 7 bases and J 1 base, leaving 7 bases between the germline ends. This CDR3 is CASIGGTNEKLFF. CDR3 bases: TGTGCCAGCATCGGAGGAACTAATGAAAAACTGTTTTTT.

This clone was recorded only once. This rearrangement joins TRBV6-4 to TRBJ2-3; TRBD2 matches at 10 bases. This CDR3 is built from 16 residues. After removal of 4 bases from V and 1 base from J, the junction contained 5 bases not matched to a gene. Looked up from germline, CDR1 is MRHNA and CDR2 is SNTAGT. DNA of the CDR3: TGTGCCAGCAGTGCGCACGGACTAGCGGGCACAGATACGCAGTATTTT. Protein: CASSAHGLAGTDTQYF.

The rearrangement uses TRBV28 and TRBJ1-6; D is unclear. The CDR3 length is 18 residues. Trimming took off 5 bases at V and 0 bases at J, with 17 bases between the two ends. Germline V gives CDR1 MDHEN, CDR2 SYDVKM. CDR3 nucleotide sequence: TGTGCCAGCAGTCTGATACCGGGAGATAGCTCCTATAATTCACCCCTCCACTTT. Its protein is CASSLIPGDSSYNSPLHF. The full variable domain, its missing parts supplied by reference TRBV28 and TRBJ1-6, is DVKVTQSSRYLVKRTGEKVFLECVQDMDHENMFWYRQDPGLGLRLIYFSYDVKMKEKGDIPEGYSVSREKKERFSLILESASTNQTSMYLCASSLIPGDSSYNSPLHFGNGTRLTVT.